This T cell receptor (beta chain) was observed in a study of shared clonotypes between healthy human individuals. Study-wide points: Naive subsets generally had larger estimated richness than memory subsets.

Here immunoSEQ multiplex PCR was the method, and the copy in TCRdb shows in-frame clones only, minus some. The sample has some 2 million clones, over 85% seen once. As to this clone: Its specificity is unknown.

CD8 cells classed as naive were CD45RO-negative and positively selected for CCR7, excluding terminally differentiated effector memory CD45RA+ cells. The CDR3 is 16 residues long. The V and J ends lost 2 bases and 3 bases, in that order; junction bases with no gene match: 6. Germline CDR1 reads SGHKS; CDR2 reads YYEKEE (reference sequence). J is TRBJ1-3 and V is TRBV5-5, with 9 positions matching TRBD1. The specimen sequenced was naive CD8+ T cells sorted from blood. This receptor was taken from a man between 18 and 35 years old in good health. This CDR3 is CASSFRDRENGNTIYF. CDR3 coding DNA: TGTGCCAGCAGCTTCCGGGACAGGGAGAATGGAAACACCATATATTTT.